Given below is one T cell receptor beta chain in context. Its antigen remains unidentified. The sample holds no much larger clone one base away, and base qualities are not on file. This sample stems from a study of cytomegalovirus exposure and HLA in healthy donors listed by TCRdb under 2017. With respect to the entire study: An earlier analysis of several hundred of the donors reported 276 Gb of sequence data and 100 million to 120 million unique TCR beta sequences obtained from some 200 million T cells. The number of donors typed differed by locus, with roughly 620-630 for A, B, C, DRB1 and DQB1, more than 500 for DQA1, over 600 for DPA1, and 400 to 490 for DPB1. An earlier analysis of a few hundred of the donors applied high-throughput TCR beta sequencing to assess whether each TCR beta V gene segment acted as functional or pseudogenic. The aim of the study was to test whether cataloging public T cell receptors could identify signatures of past pathogen exposure. A later genetic analysis used genome-wide SNP genotypes for about 55% of the 666 donors, treating that subset as a discovery cohort. The study profiled the T cell repertoires of under 700 subjects by immunosequencing and related them to cytomegalovirus serostatus. Among the roughly 390 genotyped donors, under 90% belonged to the genetic ancestry cluster associated with self-reported Caucasian donors. Approximately 330 gigabases of sequencing data and around 80 million unique TCR sequences made up an early release that covered 500 to 650 HLA-typed donors. Along with the roughly 700-subject first cohort, a separate validation cohort of over 90 different subjects was used. HLA typing covered class I and class II loci at four-digit resolution. The later analysis used no new phenotypic data to find candidate immune exposures, relying instead on TCR beta sequences and their occurrence across donors. To study patterns of TCR occurrence, a later analysis re-analyzed previously published TCR beta repertoires from 650 to 750 donors and added high-resolution HLA genotyping. Four or five DR-DQ haplotypes were treated as single units for association and clustering because of strong linkage in the cohort. High-throughput TCR immunosequencing, statistical association of individual TCRs with disease status, and machine learning were combined to predict cytomegalovirus infection status. Among some 410 genotyped donors of the cohort, an average of about 240,000 unique TCR beta nucleotide sequences was sequenced per donor, of which about 19% were non-productive. Every repertoire in the discovery cohort had been generated on one and the same sequencing platform. Donor age, sex, ethnicity and CMV serostatus were compiled together with the repertoire data. The full study reports these points: It was suggested by the authors that the approach could potentially be generalized to other disease states and immunological phenotypes. Some IMGT-functional V segments, including TRBV6-2 and TRBV6-3, could not be distinguished by the 87-base-pair reads and were therefore excluded. Cytomegalovirus status was reported to be diagnosed by the classifier with high specificity and sensitivity in both the original and validation cohorts. In a later genetic analysis, fewer N-insertions in productive TCRs were reported among donors in an Asian-associated ancestry cluster than the approximately 670-donor mean. Broadly in line with IMGT annotations, most TCR beta V segments showed up in productive rearrangements about 90% or about 30% of the time in an earlier analysis of some 590 of the donors. A group of highly shared sequence variants was considered likely to be a technical artifact of the sequencing pipeline. The presence/absence analyses assumed that sequencing depth was roughly uniform across donors, and that assumption may not be true. Correlated functional status among segregating V segments might be attributable to linkage disequilibrium, but an unknown experimental factor could not be ruled out. Most TCR sequences were observed very rarely across donors, whereas some public TCRs were present in many individuals. In a later analysis, several top co-occurrence clusters were reported to appear linked to parvovirus B19, influenza, CMV and Epstein-Barr virus. A total of 164 TCR beta chains were listed by the study as associated with cytomegalovirus. In a later genetic analysis, a missense DCLRE1C variant was associated with V-gene and J-gene trimming of TCR beta chains, and the association was replicated in an independent cohort. In a later analysis, HLA-associated TCR beta chains showed more clonal expansion and lower generation probabilities than non-associated chains that were equally common. The only immune exposure information available for the cohort was CMV serostatus. About 15 rarely observed V segments, including chromosome 9 orphons, were excluded from the earlier analysis of about 610 of the donors because counts were too low. In vitro tests confirmed that a few of the cytomegalovirus-associated TCR beta chains recognize cytomegalovirus antigens. The cohort was sequenced for TCR beta chains only, and without alpha or paired-chain data the features that could be detected were limited. Because HLA typing was unavailable for some donors at each locus, only the typed subset was used in association tests. According to a later analysis, most CMV-associated TCR beta chains appeared to be HLA-restricted, and the HLA associations seemed to be driven largely by CMV exposure. A further reported finding was that TCR beta sequences accurately predicted the HLA-A and HLA-B alleles for most subjects in the first cohort. Strong co-occurrence of HLA alleles, especially DR and DQ, made assigning TCR associations to individual alleles difficult. In a later analysis, the rate of TCR association differed among HLA loci, with DRB1 alleles having the most associated TCRs and HLA-C alleles having the fewest. A later analysis associated 16,951 TCR beta sequences with specific HLA alleles at a false discovery rate of 0.05.

The trim is 5 bases for V and 4 bases for J, with a gap of 11 bases between the germline ends. Reading from cysteine to phenylalanine, the CDR3 counts 14 amino acids. The sequence is cut down to CDR3 DNA, 42 bases in frame from base 1. Sequences MRHNA (CDR1) and SNTAGT (CDR2) are obtained from the germline V gene. Libraries were made using the immunoSEQ multiplex PCR assay. For the multiplex PCR, a mixture combining 60 forward primers for TCR Vbeta segments and 13 reverse primers for TCR Jbeta segments was used. Amplification of the CDR3 region of rearranged TCR beta genes was performed with a multiplex PCR assay on genomic DNA. The Illumina HiSeq System was used to sequence the amplified TCR beta libraries as 87-base-pair reads. Processing in the source paper ran as follows. A later analysis counted about 76 million unique TCR beta chains across the 600 to 850 repertoires, and 10 million to 12 million of these chains were shared by at least two donors. Raw reads were error-corrected and collapsed into unique sequences by a nearest-neighbor algorithm in which closely related sequences were merged to remove PCR and sequencing errors. Alignment of CDR3 sequences to IMGT reference sequences was used to assign V, D and J gene segments. For a sequence to be retained, at least a six-nucleotide match to both a V gene segment and a J gene segment was required. A rearrangement counted as productive if the CDR3 had no stop codons and remained in frame with V and J, and every other rearrangement counted as non-productive. Following IMGT convention, CDR3 was defined as the stretch from the second conserved V-encoded cysteine up to the conserved J-encoded phenylalanine. Sequences without an unambiguous match to a single V gene segment were excluded from the earlier analysis of about 630 of the donors. An earlier analysis of a few hundred of the donors classified V segments as functional when productive rearrangements were above 56.7% and as segregating when the standard deviation between donors was above 5%. A statistical classification framework was developed to diagnose cytomegalovirus status using the catalog of TCR beta chain sequences. In a later analysis, V and J genes were assigned by comparing TCR nucleotide sequences against IMGT/GENE-DB human TR gene sequences. The TCRdist pipeline was used in a later analysis to assign CDR3 sequences and most-parsimonious VDJ recombination scenarios. In a later analysis, each TCR beta chain was defined by its CDR3 amino acid sequence together with its V-gene family, and reads lacking a unique V-gene family were excluded. As a way to deal with suspected cross-contamination and a sequencing artifact, a later analysis dropped 450 to 600 nucleotide sequences that were highly shared and had low generation probability. A later analysis calculated a clonal expansion index for each public chain from normalized within-repertoire ranks of inferred template counts. In a later analysis, generation probabilities were computed using a VDJ recombination model fitted to out-of-frame rearrangements, and the results were checked against IGoR. Hypergeometric tests were used in a later analysis to score TCR-TCR, TCR-HLA and TCR-CMV co-occurrence, with a repertoire-size bias correction applied to the TCR pairs. A later analysis estimated false discovery rates by permuting HLA or CMV assignments 20 times. In a later analysis, co-occurring TCRs were grouped with DBSCAN, and TCRdist sequence similarity was added when clustering was performed within HLA-allele-positive subsets. For co-occurrence clustering, repertoires with fewer than 30,000 or more than 120,000 public chains were excluded, along with four or five repertoires with anomalous nucleotide sharing. The table was pulled from immuneACCESS by TCRdb, which kept in-frame rearrangements only. Such tables lose some clones; where checked, under half of the loss comes from unresolved V genes, and the rest has no known cause. The V and J calls and clone size come from that table; D and trimming were worked out from the DNA. The sample includes around 130,000 clones, with 65% to 80% observed a single time. Just under 3% of the sample rests with the top ten.

In total, roughly 670 healthy bone marrow donors made up the cohort. All cohort members were sampled while nominally healthy, although unrecorded immune exposures were likely present. The donor tested CMV seropositive, placing the donor among the roughly 300 seropositive members of the cohort. Each donor provided a peripheral blood sample, and peripheral blood mononuclear cells were used for TCR beta sequencing. Genomic DNA extraction from the blood cell samples was performed with the Qiagen DNeasy Blood Extraction Kit. The sequence came from a middle-aged woman in good health and CMV-seropositive. Sequences were obtained from PBMCs. The rearranged chain carries TRBV6-4 and TRBJ2-2, with a tentative D gene TRBD1 over 5 matching bases. The DNA sequence is as follows: TGTGCCAGCAGTCGGACAACTACCACCGGGGAGCTGTTTTTT. Protein translation: CASSRTTTTGELFF.